The source of this T cell receptor (beta chain) is a study of technical replicates of blood from a handful of donors. The V and J ends lost 5 bases and 5 bases respectively, with 15 bases between them. The CDR3 totals 13 residues. CDR1 is GTSNPN, CDR2 SVGIG, per germline (reference sequence). Some clones are missing from TCRdb's copy, which holds only in-frame ones; the method was immunoSEQ multiplex PCR. The sample holds roughly 70,000 clones, 93% seen once. The clonotype was recovered from a human donor in good health. The chain carries TRBV30 and TRBJ2-5, with no clear D. Sequences were obtained from T cells isolated from PBMCs. The CDR3 region has the DNA TGTGCCTGGGCGAACGGTCCCCGGGAGACCCAGTACTTC. It translates to CAWANGPRETQYF.